This T cell receptor beta chain was recovered during a study of cytomegalovirus exposure and HLA in healthy donors. Study results and caveats: A later analysis found that most CMV-associated TCR beta chains appeared HLA-restricted. Rare sequences made up most TCRs, while some public TCRs were found in many donors. Specific recognition of CMV antigens was confirmed in vitro for a few chains (all CMV-associated). Associated with cytomegalovirus, according to the listing, were around 160 TCR beta chains.

This clone was counted once. Its antigen is undetermined. The PCR contained 60 Vbeta and 13 Jbeta primers. Produced via immunoSEQ multiplex PCR; TCRdb's table is partial and in-frame only. The table lists approximately 110,000 clones, about three quarters of them singletons. With 5 bases clipped from V and 3 bases from J, the junction kept 7 bases outside the gene matches. The CDR3 consists of 15 residues. Germline CDR1 and CDR2: SGHNT and YENEEA. This TCR came from a woman aged 40 to 49 in good health and CMV-seropositive. Sequencing input: PBMCs. The genes are TRBV11-3 and TRBJ2-7; 10 bases agree with TRBD1. CDR3 residues: CASSQGGQGIYEQYF. The CDR3 region has the DNA TGTGCCAGCAGCCAAGGGGGACAGGGGATCTACGAGCAGTACTTC.